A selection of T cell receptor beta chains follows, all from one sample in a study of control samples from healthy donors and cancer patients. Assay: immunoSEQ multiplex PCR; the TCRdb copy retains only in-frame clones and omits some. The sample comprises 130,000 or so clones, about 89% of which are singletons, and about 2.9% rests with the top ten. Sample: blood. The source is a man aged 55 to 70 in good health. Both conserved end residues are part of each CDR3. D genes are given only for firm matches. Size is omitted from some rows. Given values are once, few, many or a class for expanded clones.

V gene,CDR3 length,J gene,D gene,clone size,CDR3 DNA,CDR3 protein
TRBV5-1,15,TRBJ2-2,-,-,TGCGCCAGCAGACTTAGACAGGACATCACCGGGGAGCTGTTTTTT,CASRLRQDITGELFF
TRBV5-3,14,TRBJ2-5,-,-,TGTGCCAGAAGCCACTCGGACTTAAAAGAGACCCAGTACTTC,CARSHSDLKETQYF
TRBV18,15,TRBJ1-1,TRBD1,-,TGTGCCAGCTCAGGTACAGGGGGAAGAGGGACTGAAGCTTTCTTT,CASSGTGGRGTEAFF
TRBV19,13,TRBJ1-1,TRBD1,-,TGTGCCAGTAGTCCGACAGGGAGGACTGAAGCTTTCTTT,CASSPTGRTEAFF
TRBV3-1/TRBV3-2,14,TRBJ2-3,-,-,TGTGCCAGCAACTTGGGGTCCTTCGGGTCTACGCAGTATTTT,CASNLGSFGSTQYF
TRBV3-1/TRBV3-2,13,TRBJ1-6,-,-,TGTGCCAGCAGCCAAGAAGGGTCTACACCCCTCCACTTT,CASSQEGSTPLHF
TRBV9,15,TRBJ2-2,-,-,TGTGCCAGCAGCAGAGCCCACTGGCAGACCGGGGAGCTGTTTTTT,CASSRAHWQTGELFF
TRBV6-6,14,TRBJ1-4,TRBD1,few,TGTGCCAGCAGTACGGACAGGGGAACGGGAAAACTGTTTTTT,CASSTDRGTGKLFF
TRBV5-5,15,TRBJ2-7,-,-,TGTGCCAGCAGCTTGGAAGCCCAATCCCTCTACGAGCAGTACTTC,CASSLEAQSLYEQYF
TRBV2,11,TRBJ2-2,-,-,TGTGCCAGCAGTGAAAAGTGGGAGCTGTTTTTT,CASSEKWELFF
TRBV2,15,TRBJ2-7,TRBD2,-,TGTGCCAGCACCAGACTAGCGGGGCCCTCCTACGAGCAGTACTTC,CASTRLAGPSYEQYF
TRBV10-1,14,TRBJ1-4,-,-,TGCGCCAGCAAAAACGAAGGGGTCGACGAAAAACTGTTTTTT,CASKNEGVDEKLFF
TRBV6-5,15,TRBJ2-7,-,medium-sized,TGTGCCAGCCAGGGGAGTAAGGGACTTTTCTACGAGCAGTACTTC,CASQGSKGLFYEQYF
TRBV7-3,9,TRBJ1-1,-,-,TGTGCGCCCGACAGAGAAGCTTTCTTT,CAPDREAFF
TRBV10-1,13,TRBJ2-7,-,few,TGCGCCAGCGGAGAGACGGTCCCGGGCGAGCAGTACTTC,CASGETVPGEQYF